The 16 T cell receptor beta chains below were found in one sample sequenced in a study of human T cells and chemical hapten exposure. Time point of the sample: patch test 1, 2 weeks after DPC sensitization. Treatment defined: therapeutic diphenylcyclopropenone sensitization with weekly scalp DPC. MiXCR was run by TCRdb on the RACE reads, yielding one entry per CDR3 protein. In the table there are approximately 400,000 distinct CDR3 sequences, 4.8% of which are singletons. The sample here was whole blood, taken in connection with sensitization to the hapten diphenylcyclopropenone (DPC). These receptors were collected from a woman in her fifties or sixties with alopecia areata. Some clones in this sample may be carry-over from other donors' samples.

Many counts were recorded for this clonotype. The V call is TRBV7-9, the J call TRBJ2-1; TRBD2 aligns across 8 bases. The CDR3 totals 17 residues. V lost 1 base to trimming and J lost 3 bases; unmatched junction nucleotides: 8. Germline V gene lookup returns CDR1 SEHNR and CDR2 FQNEAQ (reference sequence). The CDR3 spells CASSLELRLANYNEQFF. In nucleotides, the CDR3 is TGTGCCAGCAGCTTAGAATTAAGACTAGCGAACTACAATGAGCAGTTCTTC.

Ten or more counts support this clonotype. CDR3 protein: CATSRDWSGANVLTF. For the CDR3, the DNA is TGTGCCACCAGCAGAGATTGGTCTGGGGCCAACGTCCTGACTTTC. V gene TRBV15 combines with J gene TRBJ2-6; D is uncertain. The CDR3 totals 15 residues. Trimming left V 0 bases short and J 1 base short, with 4 bases between. The germline gives CDR1 LNHNV, CDR2 YYDKDF (reference sequence).

This clonotype was picked up a small number of times. This chain joins TRBV12-3 or TRBV12-4 and TRBJ1-5; 7 nucleotides agree with TRBD1. V shed 5 bases and J 11 bases; nucleotides not matched to a gene: 9. The CDR3 loop spans 13 amino acids. This chain's CDR3 is CASSPLQGGSQHF. CDR3 in DNA: TGTGCCAGCAGTCCCCTTCAGGGGGGGTCCCAGCATTTT.

Only a few counts were recorded for this clonotype. The genes are TRBV6-2 or TRBV6-3 and TRBJ2-1; D not resolved. Germline V CDR1 and CDR2: MNHEY, SVGEGT. The length of the CDR3 is 14 residues. The ends were cut back, 4 bases at V and 8 bases at J, with 15 bases in the middle. Here the CDR3 DNA reads TGTGCCAGCAGTTTGTCGTTTCGGTGGGATGAGCAGTTCTTC. Amino acids: CASSLSFRWDEQFF.

In this sample, this clonotype turned up a few times. V and J are TRBV28 and TRBJ2-5; possibly TRBD2 for D (6 bases). Germline lookup yields CDR1 MDHEN and CDR2 SYDVKM. This CDR3 is built from 15 residues. V shed 6 bases and J shed 3 bases, with 17 bases lying between them. CDR3 nucleotide sequence: TGTGCCAGCAGCCCCTTAGTGAAGCGGGAAGAGACCCAGTACTTC. Residues: CASSPLVKREETQYF.

This clonotype was seen repeatedly, ten times or more. This chain links TRBV27 with TRBJ1-4; no clear D gene. V dropped 2 bases and J dropped 5 bases, with 9 bases sitting between them. CDR1 is MNHEY and CDR2 is SMNVEV in the germline V gene (reference sequence). The CDR3 consists of 14 residues. CDR3 nucleotides: TGTGCCAGCAGTTTACTGAGGGCGAATGAAAAACTGTTTTTT. It yields the protein CASSLLRANEKLFF.

This clonotype was seen only a few times. J is TRBJ2-1 and V is TRBV2; TRBD1 might be the D (5 bases). From germline, CDR1 is SNHLY and CDR2 FYNNEI. The CDR3 spans 14 residues. Trimming removed 1 base from V and 7 bases from J, with 11 bases in between. CDR3 nucleotide sequence: TGTGCCAGCAGTGAAGGGGGCGCCGGGAATGAGCAGTTCTTC. Protein: CASSEGGAGNEQFF. Variable domain in full (rest from reference TRBV2 and TRBJ2-1): EPEVTQTPSHQVTQMGQEVILRCVPISNHLYFYWYRQILGQKVEFLVSFYNNEISEKSEIFDDQFSVERPDGSNFTLKIRSTKLEDSAMYFCASSEGGAGNEQFFGPGTRLTVL.

This clonotype has more than one count but fewer than ten. The V gene is TRBV27, the J gene TRBJ1-1, with a tentative D call TRBD1 (5 bases). V dropped 0 bases and J dropped 6 bases, with 8 bases sitting between them. The germline V gene has CDR1 MNHEY and CDR2 SMNVEV (reference sequence). The CDR3 totals 13 residues. The CDR3 reads CASSLSGVPEAFF. The DNA for the CDR3 is TGTGCCAGCAGTTTATCAGGGGTTCCTGAAGCTTTCTTT.

There are many counts of this clonotype. The chain recombines TRBV4-2 with TRBJ2-3; D is unclear. The CDR3 has 14 amino acids. Looked up from germline, CDR1 is LGHNA and CDR2 is YNFKEQ. The V end lost 0 bases, the J end lost 7 bases, and 11 bases lay between the germline ends. The CDR3: CASSQDQKANTQYF. CDR3 nucleotide sequence: TGTGCCAGCAGCCAAGATCAGAAAGCAAATACGCAGTATTTT.

This clonotype was found many times. The rearrangement joins TRBV12-3 or TRBV12-4 to TRBJ2-7, with 9 bases identical to TRBD2. V shed 2 bases, J shed 7 bases, and the junction held 15 bases outside the gene matches. The CDR3 consists of 17 residues. CDR3 amino acids: CASSLSVTTGLAVEQYF. In nucleotides, the CDR3 is TGTGCCAGCAGTTTATCGGTAACCACGGGACTAGCAGTAGAGCAGTACTTC.

This clonotype was picked up many times. The V gene is TRBV7-2, the J gene TRBJ2-7; TRBD1 matches 7 bases. Germline lookup yields CDR1 SGHTA and CDR2 FQGNSA. The CDR3 is 15 residues long. Trimming took 5 bases from V and 0 from J; bases not matched to a gene: 7. This CDR3 is CASSRSWDSSYEQYF. Written as DNA, the CDR3 is TGTGCCAGCAGCCGGAGTTGGGACAGCTCCTACGAGCAGTACTTC.

The V gene is TRBV24-1, the J gene TRBJ1-5; D is possibly TRBD1 (5 bases). The CDR3 is made up of 12 amino acids. Trimming cost V 0 bases and J 12 bases, with 8 bases left between them. CDR1 is KGHDR and CDR2 is SFDVKD in the germline V gene. The CDR3 loop reads CATSDLGGVQHF. The CDR3 DNA is TGTGCCACCAGTGATTTGGGAGGGGTCCAGCATTTT.

Ten or more counts support this clonotype. The J gene is TRBJ2-3, the V gene TRBV7-2; no firm D call. Germline V gene lookup returns CDR1 SGHTA and CDR2 FQGNSA. The CDR3 has 16 residues. V was clipped by 1 base and J by 4 bases, with 15 bases between them. In DNA, the CDR3 is TGTGCCAGCAGCTTAGACTCAGGCGCCCAGGCAGATACGCAGTATTTT. The encoded protein is CASSLDSGAQADTQYF.

This clonotype was seen at least ten times. The J gene is TRBJ2-3, the V gene TRBV7-9; no reliable D call. The CDR3 covers 14 residues. Germline values: CDR1 SEHNR, CDR2 FQNEAQ (reference sequence). With 5 bases removed from V and 1 base from J, the gap between germline ends came to 10 bases. The CDR3 nucleotides read TGTGCCAGCAGCGGGCAGAAGGGCACAGATACGCAGTATTTT. It yields the protein CASSGQKGTDTQYF.

There are a few counts of this clonotype. The CDR3: CASSYPILKLAGYAYEQYF. Here the CDR3 DNA reads TGTGCCAGCAGTTACCCGATCTTGAAACTAGCGGGGTACGCCTACGAGCAGTACTTC. The V and J genes are TRBV6-2 or TRBV6-3 and TRBJ2-7, with TRBD2 matching over 10 bases. The CDR3 has 19 amino acids. V shed 2 bases, J shed 2 bases, and the junction held 15 bases outside the gene matches. Looked up from germline, CDR1 is MNHEY and CDR2 is SVGEGT.

The CDR3: CASSVGRGGMNTEAFF. CDR3 nucleotides: TGTGCCAGCAGCGTAGGTAGAGGGGGGATGAACACTGAAGCTTTCTTT. The rearrangement links TRBV9 to TRBJ1-1, with TRBD1 as a possible D gene (6 bases). Germline V lookup: CDR1 SGDLS, CDR2 YYNGEE. The V and J ends lost 0 bases and 0 bases respectively, with 12 bases between them. The length of the CDR3 is 16 residues.